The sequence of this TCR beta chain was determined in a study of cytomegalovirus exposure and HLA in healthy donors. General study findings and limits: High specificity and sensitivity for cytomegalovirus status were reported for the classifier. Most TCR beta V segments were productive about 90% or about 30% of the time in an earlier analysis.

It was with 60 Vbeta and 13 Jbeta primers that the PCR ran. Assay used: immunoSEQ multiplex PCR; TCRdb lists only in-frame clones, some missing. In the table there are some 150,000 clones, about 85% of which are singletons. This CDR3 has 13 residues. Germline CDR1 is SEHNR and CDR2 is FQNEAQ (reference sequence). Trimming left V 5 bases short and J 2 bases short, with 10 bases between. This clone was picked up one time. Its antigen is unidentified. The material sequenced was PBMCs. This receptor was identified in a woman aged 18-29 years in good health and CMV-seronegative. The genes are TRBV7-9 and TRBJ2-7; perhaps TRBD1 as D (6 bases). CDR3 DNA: TGTGCCAGCAGCCCCCGGGACACCTACGAGCAGTACTTC. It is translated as CASSPRDTYEQYF.